A single sample gave rise to the 25 T cell receptor beta chains below, sequenced in a study of blood T cell repertoires in COVID-19 (dated by TCRdb to about 2020). The method was the immunoSEQ multiplex PCR assay. In its TCRdb copy, this immuneACCESS table keeps in-frame sequences only and misses some clones. Where compared with another copy, unresolved V genes explain less than half of these, and the others have no known cause. The sample records 35,000 to 45,000 clones, roughly 81% of which are singletons. In total, the top ten clones hold about 26% of the sample. Sequencing was carried out using peripheral blood. The source is a woman aged 70-85 years with acute or convalescent COVID-19.

V and J are TRBV5-1 and TRBJ2-7; TRBD2 agrees at 7 bases. V lost 0 bases to trimming and J lost 3 bases; unmatched junction nucleotides: 3. Germline V CDR1 and CDR2: SGHRS, YFSETQ. This CDR3 is 14 amino acids long. CDR3 residues: CASSLGEGGYEQYF. The CDR3 nucleotides are TGCGCCAGCAGCTTGGGGGAGGGAGGCTACGAGCAGTACTTC.

The genes are TRBV7-2 and TRBJ1-2; 11 nucleotides agree with TRBD1. The CDR3 length is 15 residues. V dropped 1 base and J dropped 5; count of bases not matched to a gene: 3. The germline V gene encodes CDR1 SGHTA and CDR2 FQGNSA. CDR3 DNA sequence: TGTGCCAGCAGCTTAGGGACAGGGGGCGTTTATGGCTACACCTTC. As protein: CASSLGTGGVYGYTF.

The rearrangement uses TRBV14 and TRBJ2-2, with 11 bases lining up with TRBD2. Germline CDR1 reads SGHDN; CDR2 reads FVKESK. The CDR3 is 16 residues long. The V and J ends lost 6 bases and 3 bases, in that order; junction bases with no gene match: 6. The CDR3, as DNA: TGTGCCAGCAGTTCTTGGACTAGCGGGTACACCGGGGAGCTGTTTTTT. Its protein is CASSSWTSGYTGELFF.

The genes are TRBV24-1 and TRBJ1-1; 9 nucleotides line up with TRBD1. V shed 2 bases, J shed 6 bases, and the junction held 6 bases outside the gene matches. This CDR3 has 15 residues. Germline CDR1 and CDR2: KGHDR and SFDVKD. Here the CDR3 reads CATSDSTRTGAEAFF. CDR3 DNA: TGTGCCACCAGTGATTCCACCCGGACAGGGGCTGAAGCTTTCTTT.

The chain has TRBV2 and TRBJ2-2, with D perhaps matching TRBD1 (6 bases). Germline assignment: CDR1 SNHLY and CDR2 FYNNEI. This CDR3 region has 15 residues. V was cut by 6 bases and J by 0 bases, with 11 bases left in between. The CDR3 here is CASSPGQTNTGELFF. The CDR3 nucleotides are TGTGCCAGCAGCCCAGGACAGACGAACACCGGGGAGCTGTTTTTT.

Only one count was recorded for this clone. In DNA form, the CDR3 reads TGTGCCAGTAGTGTAGCGGGGAGCTCCTACGAGCAGTACTTC. Translating it yields CASSVAGSSYEQYF. The chain recombines TRBV19 with TRBJ2-7; 8 bases are a match to TRBD2. CDR3 length: 14 residues. Trimming took 5 bases from V and 0 from J; bases not matched to a gene: 3. Germline values: CDR1 LNHDA, CDR2 SQIVND (reference sequence).

The chain links TRBV30 to TRBJ1-2, with D possibly matching TRBD1 (6 bases). Germline V gives CDR1 GTSNPN, CDR2 SVGIG (reference sequence). V shed 0 bases and J shed 3 bases, with 11 bases lying between them. This CDR3 has 14 amino acids. The CDR3 DNA reads TGTGCCTGGAGTGTGGAACCAGGGGACTATGGCTACACCTTC. Its protein product is CAWSVEPGDYGYTF. The variable domain in full, with the rest retrieved from reference TRBV30 and TRBJ1-2, is SQTIHQWPATLVQPVGSPLSLECTVEGTSNPNLYWYRQAAGRGLQLLFYSVGIGQISSEVPQNLSASRPQDRQFILSSKKLLLSDSGFYLCAWSVEPGDYGYTFGSGTRLTVV.

CDR3 DNA: TGTGCCAGTAGTCCGAGGGCTGACAACTATGGCTACACCTTC. Encoded protein: CASSPRADNYGYTF. The chain has TRBV19 and TRBJ1-2, with no clear D. This CDR3 has 14 residues. Germline V gene lookup returns CDR1 LNHDA and CDR2 SQIVND (reference sequence). Trimming took 5 bases from V and 2 from J, leaving 12 bases between them.

This clone was seen a single time. The J gene is TRBJ2-7, the V gene TRBV19; D might be TRBD1 (6 bases). V dropped 5 bases and J dropped 6 bases, with 14 bases sitting between them. CDR1 is LNHDA and CDR2 is SQIVND in the germline V gene (reference sequence). This CDR3 comprises 13 residues. CDR3: CASSLRGNSEQYF. CDR3 DNA sequence: TGTGCCAGTAGTTTGAGGGGGAATTCCGAGCAGTACTTC.

A single count supports this clone. CDR3: CAGGLASYEQYF. The CDR3 DNA is TGTGCCGGGGGACTAGCCTCCTACGAGCAGTACTTC. V is TRBV6-5 and J is TRBJ2-7; 9 bases align to TRBD2. Germline CDR1 reads MNHEY; CDR2 reads SVGAGI. The V and J ends lost 11 bases and 0 bases, in that order; junction bases with no gene match: 2. This CDR3 is 12 amino acids long.

The chain has TRBV7-2 and TRBJ1-2; TRBD1 is a possible D gene (5 bases). CDR1 and CDR2 (germline): SGHTA, FQGNSA. Trimming took 5 bases from V and 12 from J, leaving 19 bases between them. The CDR3 is 13 amino acids. The CDR3 DNA reads as TGTGCCAGCAGCCCCCAGGGACCTCGCGGGAACACCTTC. Translating gives CASSPQGPRGNTF.

This rearrangement joins TRBV4-1 to TRBJ1-5; 7 bases fit TRBD1. CDR1 is MGHRA and CDR2 is YSYEKL in the germline V gene. The V and J ends lost 1 base and 1 base, in that order; junction bases with no gene match: 7. The CDR3 totals 17 residues. The CDR3 is CASSQATGEVSNQPQHF. CDR3 nucleotides: TGCGCCAGCAGCCAAGCTACAGGGGAGGTCAGCAATCAGCCCCAGCATTTT.

The sample holds a few counts of this clone. The CDR3 is CASSFWGRGLGDTQYF. In DNA form, the CDR3 reads TGTGCCAGCAGCTTTTGGGGCAGGGGCTTAGGTGATACGCAGTATTTT. The chain couples TRBV7-2 to TRBJ2-3; a possible D gene is TRBD1 (6 bases). The V end was cut by 3 bases, the J end by 6 bases, with 19 bases between. The CDR3 is made up of 16 amino acids. Per germline, CDR1 SGHTA and CDR2 FQGNSA.

This clone has just a few counts. The chain is built from TRBV7-6 and TRBJ2-2; TRBD2 matches at 12 bases. Looked up from germline, CDR1 is SGHVS and CDR2 is FNYEAQ. CDR3 size: 17 residues. Losses at the gene ends were 5 bases for V and 6 bases for J; bases not matched to a gene: 10. In DNA form, the CDR3 reads TGTGCCAGCAGCATCCGACTAGCGGGGGTGGTCGCCGGGGAGCTGTTTTTT. Protein product: CASSIRLAGVVAGELFF. The full variable domain, its missing parts supplied by reference TRBV7-6 and TRBJ2-2, is GAGVSQSPRYKVTKRGQDVALRCDPISGHVSLYWYRQALGQGPEFLTYFNYEAQQDKSGLPNDRFSAERPEGSISTLTIQRTEQRDSAMYRCASSIRLAGVVAGELFFGEGSRLTVL.

In its sample, this clone was seen once. The genes are TRBV27 and TRBJ1-5; 9 bases map to TRBD1. From germline, CDR1 is MNHEY and CDR2 SMNVEV (reference sequence). This CDR3 has 18 residues. With V trimmed by 0 bases and J by 6 bases, 12 bases remained unmatched. The CDR3 region is CASSLSRTGVRGSQPQHF. The CDR3 DNA is TGTGCCAGCAGTTTATCGCGGACAGGGGTACGGGGCAGTCAGCCCCAGCATTTT.

The chain carries TRBV5-6 and TRBJ1-1; no clear D. CDR3 length: 15 residues. Germline-derived CDR1 and CDR2 are SGHDT and YYEEEE. With 6 bases removed from V and 0 bases from J, the gap between germline ends came to 15 bases. The CDR3 protein is CASTFSPPLNTEAFF. The CDR3 nucleotides read TGTGCCAGCACCTTCTCCCCCCCCCTGAACACTGAAGCTTTCTTT.

The sample holds one count of this clone. The V and J genes are TRBV6-5 and TRBJ2-7, with 7 bases matching TRBD1. V trimming: 6 bases; J trimming: 2 bases; junction bases outside the gene matches: 1. There are 12 residues in the CDR3. Germline CDR1 is MNHEY and CDR2 is SVGAGI. CDR3 sequence reads: CASRDRAYEQYF. CDR3 in DNA: TGTGCCAGCAGAGACAGGGCCTACGAGCAGTACTTC.

The chain combines TRBV2 with TRBJ2-1; 10 bases align to TRBD2. CDR1 is SNHLY and CDR2 is FYNNEI in the germline V gene. The CDR3 has 15 amino acids. Germline trimming cut 1 base from V and 3 bases from J; bases unmatched to any gene: 0. CDR3 in amino acids: CASSEGLAGYNEQFF. CDR3 DNA: TGTGCCAGCAGTGAAGGACTAGCGGGCTACAATGAGCAGTTCTTC.

V gene TRBV6-5 combines with J gene TRBJ1-6, with D possibly TRBD1 on 5 matching bases. The length of the CDR3 is 16 residues. The V end lost 4 bases, the J end lost 9 bases, and 19 bases lay between the germline ends. The germline V gene has CDR1 MNHEY and CDR2 SVGAGI. CDR3 region: CASSSSSSQGSSPLHF. The CDR3 DNA reads as TGTGCCAGCAGTTCAAGCTCGTCCCAGGGTAGTTCACCCCTCCACTTT.

Remarks on this clone: One junction end does not reproduce the germline sequence, and a read error may be involved. The CDR3 DNA follows: TGTGGCGGGACAGATAACACTGAAGCTTTCTTT. Translation: CGGTDNTEAFF. The chain carries TRBV20-1 and TRBJ1-1, with TRBD1 matching 7 bases. Germline CDR1 is DFQATT and CDR2 is SNEGSKA (reference sequence). The CDR3 runs 11 residues.

This clone was observed a handful of times. The chain uses TRBV6-5 and TRBJ1-1, with D possibly matching TRBD1 (6 bases). The CDR3 loop spans 13 amino acids. Germline V gene lookup returns CDR1 MNHEY and CDR2 SVGAGI. Trimming took 7 bases from V and 1 from J, leaving 10 bases between them. As DNA, the CDR3 is TGTGCCAGCAATACACAGGGGAACACTGAAGCTTTCTTT. This codes for CASNTQGNTEAFF.

The chain couples TRBV7-6 to TRBJ2-5, with 11 bases matching TRBD1. The length of the CDR3 is 15 residues. The V and J ends lost 3 bases and 5 bases, in that order; junction bases with no gene match: 5. Per germline, CDR1 SGHVS and CDR2 FNYEAQ. The CDR3 DNA sequence: TGTGCCAGCAGCTTGGGACAGGGGGGTCGGGAGACCCAGTACTTC. Encoded protein: CASSLGQGGRETQYF.

The CDR3 DNA sequence: TGTGCCAGTAGTACCTGGACTAGCGGGGGGCAGGCCTCCTACAATGAGCAGTTCTTC. It encodes CASSTWTSGGQASYNEQFF. The chain employs TRBV19 and TRBJ2-1; 14 nucleotides align to TRBD2. This CDR3 comprises 19 residues. V dropped 4 bases and J dropped 0; count of bases not matched to a gene: 8. Germline values: CDR1 LNHDA, CDR2 SQIVND (reference sequence).

The V call is TRBV5-1, the J call TRBJ1-2; D remains unclear. Between the trimmed V and J ends, which lost 0 bases and 4 bases, there was a span of 13 bases. Germline CDR1 and CDR2: SGHRS and YFSETQ. This CDR3 region has 15 residues. The CDR3, as DNA: TGCGCCAGCAGCTTGGTAGCTTCCTCGCTCTATGGCTACACCTTC. Translating gives CASSLVASSLYGYTF.

The chain has TRBV6-5 and TRBJ1-2, with D maybe TRBD1 (6 bases). Per the germline V gene, CDR1 is MNHEY and CDR2 is SVGAGI. V was shortened by 7 bases and J by 8 bases, with 17 bases between the two germline ends. The CDR3 covers 13 residues. This CDR3 reads CASITGRGGGYTF. Here the CDR3 DNA reads TGTGCCAGCATAACAGGGCGCGGAGGAGGCTACACCTTC.